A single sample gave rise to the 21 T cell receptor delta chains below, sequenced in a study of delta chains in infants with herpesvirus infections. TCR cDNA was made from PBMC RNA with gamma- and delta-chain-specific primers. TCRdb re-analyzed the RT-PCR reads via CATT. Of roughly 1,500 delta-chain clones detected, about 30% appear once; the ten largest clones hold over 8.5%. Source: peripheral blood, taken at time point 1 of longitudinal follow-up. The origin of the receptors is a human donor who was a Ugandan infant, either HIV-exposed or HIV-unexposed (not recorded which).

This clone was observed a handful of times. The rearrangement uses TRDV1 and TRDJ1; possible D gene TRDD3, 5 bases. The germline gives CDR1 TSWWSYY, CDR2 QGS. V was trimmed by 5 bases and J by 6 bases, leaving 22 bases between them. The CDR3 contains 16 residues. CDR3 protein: CALGTRNGRGFYKLIF. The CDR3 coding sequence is TGTGCTCTTGGGACACGGAACGGAAGGGGGTTCTATAAACTCATCTTT.

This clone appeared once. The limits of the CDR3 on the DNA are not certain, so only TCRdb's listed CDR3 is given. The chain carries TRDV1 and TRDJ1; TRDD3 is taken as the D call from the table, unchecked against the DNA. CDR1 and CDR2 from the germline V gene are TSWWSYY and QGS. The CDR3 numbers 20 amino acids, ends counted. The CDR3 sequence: CALGGLLPSLGMGYGDKRIF.

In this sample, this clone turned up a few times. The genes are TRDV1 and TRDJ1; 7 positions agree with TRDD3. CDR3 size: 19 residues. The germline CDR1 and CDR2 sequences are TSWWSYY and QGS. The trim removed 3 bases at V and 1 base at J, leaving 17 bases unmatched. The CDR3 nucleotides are TGTGCTCTTGGGGACTGGGGGGCCCCACACTTACTGCCCACCGATAAACTCATCTTT. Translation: CALGDWGAPHLLPTDKLIF.

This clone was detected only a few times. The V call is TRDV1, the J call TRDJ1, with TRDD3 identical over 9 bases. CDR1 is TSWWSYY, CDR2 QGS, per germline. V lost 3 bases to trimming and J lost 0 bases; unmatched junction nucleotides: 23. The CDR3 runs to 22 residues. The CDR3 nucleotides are TGTGCTCTTGGGGACCCAGTTCCTTGTCGGGGATACGTCCCTTTGTACACCGATAAACTCATCTTT. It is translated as CALGDPVPCRGYVPLYTDKLIF.

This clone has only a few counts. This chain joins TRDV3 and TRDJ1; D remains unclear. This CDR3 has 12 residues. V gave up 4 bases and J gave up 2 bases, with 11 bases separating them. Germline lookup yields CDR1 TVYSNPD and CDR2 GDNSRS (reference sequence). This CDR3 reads CASRLQTDKLIF. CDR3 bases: TGTGCCTCGAGACTACAAACCGATAAACTCATCTTT.

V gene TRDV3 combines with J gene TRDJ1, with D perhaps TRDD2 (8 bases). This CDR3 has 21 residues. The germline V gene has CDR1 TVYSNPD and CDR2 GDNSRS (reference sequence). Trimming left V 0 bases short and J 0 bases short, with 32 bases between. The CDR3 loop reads CAFRPTSYVGWGLDYTDKLIF. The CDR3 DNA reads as TGTGCCTTTAGACCCACTTCCTACGTAGGCTGGGGGCTGGATTACACCGATAAACTCATCTTT.

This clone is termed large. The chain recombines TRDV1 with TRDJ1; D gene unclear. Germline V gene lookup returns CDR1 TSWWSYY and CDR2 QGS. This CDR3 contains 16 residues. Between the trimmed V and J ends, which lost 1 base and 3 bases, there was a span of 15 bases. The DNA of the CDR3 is TGTGCTCTTGGGGAACAGGGTCTAGGATCGTCCGATAAACTCATCTTT. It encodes CALGEQGLGSSDKLIF.

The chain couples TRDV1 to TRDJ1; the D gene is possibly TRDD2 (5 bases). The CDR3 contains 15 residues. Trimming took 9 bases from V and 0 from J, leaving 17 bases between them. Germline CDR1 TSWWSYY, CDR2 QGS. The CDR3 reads CALRASSLYTDKLIF. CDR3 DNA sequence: TGTGCTCTCCGAGCCTCTTCCCTGTACACCGATAAACTCATCTTT.

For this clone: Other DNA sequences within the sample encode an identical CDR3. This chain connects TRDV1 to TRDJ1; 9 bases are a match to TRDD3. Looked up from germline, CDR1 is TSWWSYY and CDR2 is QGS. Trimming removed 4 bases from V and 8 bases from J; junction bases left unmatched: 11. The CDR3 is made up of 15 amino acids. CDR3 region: CALGATVGDRRKLIF. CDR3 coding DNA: TGTGCTCTTGGGGCTACGGTGGGGGATAGAAGGAAACTCATCTTT.

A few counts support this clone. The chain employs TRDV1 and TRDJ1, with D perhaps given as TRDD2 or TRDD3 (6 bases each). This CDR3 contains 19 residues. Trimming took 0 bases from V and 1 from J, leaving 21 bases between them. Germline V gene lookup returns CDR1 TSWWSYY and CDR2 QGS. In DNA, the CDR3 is TGTGCTCTTGGGGAACTCGGGATCCTACATTTACTGGGCACCGATAAACTCATCTTT. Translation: CALGELGILHLLGTDKLIF.

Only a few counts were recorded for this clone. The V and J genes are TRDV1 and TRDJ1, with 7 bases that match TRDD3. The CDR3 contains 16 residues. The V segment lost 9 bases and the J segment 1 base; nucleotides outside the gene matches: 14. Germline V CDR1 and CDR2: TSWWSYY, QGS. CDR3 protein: CALLLLGIRGTDKLIF. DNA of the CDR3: TGTGCTCTGCTATTACTGGGGATTCGGGGCACCGATAAACTCATCTTT.

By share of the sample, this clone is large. Written as DNA, the CDR3 is TGTGCTCTTGGGGACTTCTTCCCAGCGGAGGGAGGTACTGGGGGATTGCCCGATAAACTCATCTTT. Translated: CALGDFFPAEGGTGGLPDKLIF. The chain has TRDV1 and TRDJ1, with 10 nucleotides matching TRDD3. The germline V gene encodes CDR1 TSWWSYY and CDR2 QGS. The junction had 25 bases not matched to a gene; V was cut back by 3 bases and J by 3 bases. This CDR3 spans 22 amino acids.

The CDR3 loop is CALGEWPGGDPPRYTDKLIF. The CDR3 DNA sequence: TGTGCTCTTGGGGAATGGCCTGGTGGGGATCCTCCTAGGTACACCGATAAACTCATCTTT. This sequence joins TRDV1 and TRDJ1, with D possibly matching TRDD3 (6 bases). Trimming pared 2 bases from V and 0 bases from J, leaving 25 bases between. CDR3 length: 20 amino acids. The germline CDR1 and CDR2 sequences are TSWWSYY and QGS.

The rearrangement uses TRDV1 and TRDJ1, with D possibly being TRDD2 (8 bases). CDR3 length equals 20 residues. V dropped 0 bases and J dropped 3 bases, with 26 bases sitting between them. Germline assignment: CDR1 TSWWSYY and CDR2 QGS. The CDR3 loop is CALGELDLPTPTGDPDKLIF. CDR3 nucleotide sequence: TGTGCTCTTGGGGAACTCGATCTTCCTACGCCTACTGGGGACCCCGATAAACTCATCTTT.

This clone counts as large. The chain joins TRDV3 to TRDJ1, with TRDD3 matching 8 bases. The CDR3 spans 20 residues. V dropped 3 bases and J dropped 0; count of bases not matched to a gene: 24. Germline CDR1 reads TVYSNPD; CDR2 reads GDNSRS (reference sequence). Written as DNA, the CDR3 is TGTGCCTTCCGAGCCTCCTACGAGATTGGGGGATCTCCGTACACCGATAAACTCATCTTT. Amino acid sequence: CAFRASYEIGGSPYTDKLIF.

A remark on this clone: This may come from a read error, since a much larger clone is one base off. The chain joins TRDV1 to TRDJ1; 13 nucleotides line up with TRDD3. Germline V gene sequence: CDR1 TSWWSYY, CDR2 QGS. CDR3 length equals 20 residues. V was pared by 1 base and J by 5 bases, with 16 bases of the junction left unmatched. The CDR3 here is CALGEQAPLGDTHICDKLIF. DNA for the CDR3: TGTGCTCTTGGGGAACAAGCACCACTGGGGGATACGCATATATGTGATAAACTCATCTTT.

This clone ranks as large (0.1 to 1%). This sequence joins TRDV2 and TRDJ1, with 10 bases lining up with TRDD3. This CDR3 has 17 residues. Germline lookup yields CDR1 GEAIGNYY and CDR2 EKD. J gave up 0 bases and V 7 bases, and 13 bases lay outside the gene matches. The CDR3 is CACFFLLGDPYTDKLIF. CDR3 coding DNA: TGTGCCTGCTTCTTCCTACTGGGGGATCCCTACACCGATAAACTCATCTTT.

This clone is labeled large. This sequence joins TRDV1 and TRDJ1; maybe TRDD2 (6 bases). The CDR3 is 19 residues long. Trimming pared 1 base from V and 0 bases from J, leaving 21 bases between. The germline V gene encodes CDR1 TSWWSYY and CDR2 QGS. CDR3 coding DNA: TGTGCTCTTGGGGAACAGGGTCCTACGGGACCCGCGTACACCGATAAACTCATCTTT. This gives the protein CALGEQGPTGPAYTDKLIF.

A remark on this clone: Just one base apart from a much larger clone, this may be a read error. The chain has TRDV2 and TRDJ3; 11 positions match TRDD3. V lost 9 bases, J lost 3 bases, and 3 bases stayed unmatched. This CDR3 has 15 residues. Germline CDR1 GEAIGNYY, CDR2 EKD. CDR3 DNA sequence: TGTGCCGGTACTGGGGGATACTGGGACACCCGACAGATGTTTTTC. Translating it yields CAGTGGYWDTRQMFF.

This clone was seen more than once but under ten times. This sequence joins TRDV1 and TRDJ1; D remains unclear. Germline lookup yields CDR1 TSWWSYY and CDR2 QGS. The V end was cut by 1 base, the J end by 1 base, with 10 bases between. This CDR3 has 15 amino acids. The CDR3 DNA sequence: TGTGCTCTTGGGGAACCCTGGAGGGCCACCGATAAACTCATCTTT. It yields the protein CALGEPWRATDKLIF.

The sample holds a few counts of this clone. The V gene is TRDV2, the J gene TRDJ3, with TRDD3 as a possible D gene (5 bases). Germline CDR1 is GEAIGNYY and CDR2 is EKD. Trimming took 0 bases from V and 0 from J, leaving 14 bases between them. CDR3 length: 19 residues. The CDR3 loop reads CACDTKGGSSSWDTRQMFF. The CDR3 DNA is TGTGCCTGTGACACCAAGGGGGGTTCCAGCTCCTGGGACACCCGACAGATGTTTTTC.